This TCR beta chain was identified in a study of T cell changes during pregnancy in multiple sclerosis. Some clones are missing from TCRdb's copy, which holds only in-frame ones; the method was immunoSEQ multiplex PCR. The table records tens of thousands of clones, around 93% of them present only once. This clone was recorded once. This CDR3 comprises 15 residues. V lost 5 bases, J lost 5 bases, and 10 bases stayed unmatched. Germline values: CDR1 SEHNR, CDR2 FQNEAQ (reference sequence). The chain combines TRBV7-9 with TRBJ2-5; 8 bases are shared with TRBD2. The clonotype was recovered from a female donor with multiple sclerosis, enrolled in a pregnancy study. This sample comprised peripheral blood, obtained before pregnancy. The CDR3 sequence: CASSPTSGVVETQYF. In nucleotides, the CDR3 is TGTGCCAGCAGCCCAACTAGCGGAGTTGTGGAGACCCAGTACTTC.